This is a list of T cell receptor beta chains from one sample in a study of T cell repertoires in cytomegalovirus infection. These receptors have no identified antigens. TCRdb reprocessed the reads via MiXCR and lists one record per CDR3 protein. The sample lists approximately 730,000 distinct CDR3 sequences; roughly 28% were seen once. Material: cultured CD8+ T cells from PBMCs, obtained from culture after CMV antigen stimulation. These receptors were taken from a human donor in good health (CMV status not recorded). Some clones in this sample may be carry-over from other donors' samples. Both conserved end residues are part of each CDR3.

v_call	j_call	cdr3_aa
TRBV19	TRBJ2-1	CASSMAPSDLYNEQFF
TRBV12-3/TRBV12-4	TRBJ1-5	CASNLGGNQPQHF
TRBV11-1	TRBJ2-2	CASSFSVAGELFF
TRBV7-9	TRBJ1-4	CASSPRDSPNEKLFF
TRBV7-8	TRBJ2-2	CASSLVVINTGELFF
TRBV4-1	TRBJ1-1	CASSQGDMNTVAFF
TRBV6-2/TRBV6-3	TRBJ2-1	CASSYRPGSYNEQFF
TRBV24-1	TRBJ2-1	CATSSSHLPDEQFF
TRBV6-6	TRBJ1-6	CASSSPGSNSPLHF
TRBV24-1	TRBJ2-5	CAIGGASQETQYF
TRBV7-2	TRBJ2-2	CASSYYLGQGNPGELFF
TRBV7-2	TRBJ2-7	CASSLEYDLLEQYF
TRBV7-4	TRBJ1-1	CASSGGWTPSTEAFF
TRBV5-6	TRBJ2-5	CASSRFGGLRETQYF
TRBV7-9	TRBJ1-3	CASSFRTSVGGNTIYF
TRBV6-5	TRBJ1-6	CASSYSPHSKDAYNSPLHF